The 27 T cell receptor beta chains in this list originate from one sample, sequenced in a study of vaccination effects on CD4 cells after COVID-19. These receptors' antigens are unknown. CD4+ T cells specific for antigen were expanded with viral peptide pools by the ViraFEST assay before sequencing. Having been cultured for about 10 days, the cells underwent CD4+ T cell isolation. This person caught SARS-CoV-2 sometime from March to December 2020, and PCR testing confirmed the infection. The vaccine given was either BNT162b2 or mRNA-1273, in two doses. Profiling relied on immunoSEQ multiplex PCR, and the TCRdb table lists in-frame clones only, not all of them. Of 17,000 or so clones in the sample, around 74% were seen once. The material sequenced was CD4+ T cells from PBMCs cultured with SARS-CoV-2 spike peptides, taken after COVID-19 vaccination. These receptors all stem from a human donor who had a prior SARS-CoV-2 infection.

CDR3 amino acids: CASSQEGGTPYGYTF. In nucleotides, the CDR3 is TGCGCCAGCAGCCAAGAAGGCGGGACGCCCTATGGCTACACCTTC. The gene calls are TRBV4-1 and TRBJ1-2, with D possibly being TRBD1 (5 bases). CDR1 and CDR2 (germline): MGHRA, YSYEKL. The CDR3 sequence is 15 residues long. Trimming removed 0 bases at V and 4 bases at J, with 12 bases between.

The chain joins TRBV11-3 to TRBJ2-1; D call uncertain. Germline lookup yields CDR1 SGHNT and CDR2 YENEEA. The CDR3 covers 16 residues. V lost 2 bases, J lost 0 bases, and 11 bases lay in between. CDR3 loop: CASSLWVVSSYNEQFF. The CDR3 DNA reads as TGTGCCAGCAGCTTATGGGTTGTCAGCTCCTACAATGAGCAGTTCTTC.

The chain employs TRBV12-3 or TRBV12-4 and TRBJ1-1; no clear D. V gave up 4 bases and J gave up 11 bases, with 17 bases separating them. The CDR3 totals 13 residues. Here the CDR3 DNA reads TGTGCCAGCAGTTCCCGGCAGGCAGGTGGGGCTTTCTTT. This codes for CASSSRQAGGAFF.

The rearrangement links TRBV6-4 to TRBJ2-1, with 9 positions matching TRBD2. CDR3 size: 13 residues. CDR1 and CDR2 (germline): MRHNA, SNTAGT. The V and J ends lost 5 bases and 8 bases, in that order; junction bases with no gene match: 4. The CDR3 loop reads CASSRREGDEQFF. Here the CDR3 DNA reads TGTGCCAGCAGTAGGCGGGAGGGGGATGAGCAGTTCTTC.

The rearrangement joins TRBV7-2 to TRBJ2-7; no clear D gene. CDR3 length: 14 amino acids. The V gene's germline CDR1 is SGHTA and CDR2 FQGNSA. Trimming pared 1 base from V and 3 bases from J, leaving 10 bases between. CDR3 sequence reads: CASSLGLEVYEQYF. DNA for the CDR3: TGTGCCAGCAGCTTAGGTCTCGAAGTCTACGAGCAGTACTTC.

This chain uses TRBV15 with TRBJ1-5; D uncertain. Germline CDR1 reads LNHNV; CDR2 reads YYDKDF (reference sequence). V was shortened by 4 bases and J by 4 bases, with 8 bases between the two germline ends. The CDR3 totals 13 residues. The CDR3, as DNA: TGTGCCACCAGCAACCAGGTGAATCAGCCCCAGCATTTT. Its translation is CATSNQVNQPQHF. The variable domain in full, with the rest retrieved from reference TRBV15 and TRBJ1-5, is DAMVIQNPRYQVTQFGKPVTLSCSQTLNHNVMYWYQQKSSQAPKLLFHYYDKDFNNEADTPDNFQSRRPNTSFCFLDIRSPGLGDTAMYLCATSNQVNQPQHFGDGTRLSIL.

The chain joins TRBV7-9 to TRBJ2-5; TRBD2 matches 10 bases. The CDR3 is made up of 14 amino acids. V was clipped by 5 bases and J by 9 bases; unmatched bases: 9. From germline, CDR1 is SEHNR and CDR2 FQNEAQ (reference sequence). In DNA, the CDR3 is TGTGCCAGCAGCCCCCCGAAGCGGGGGGGCCCCCAGTACTTC. Amino acids: CASSPPKRGGPQYF.

The rearrangement joins TRBV18 to TRBJ1-4, with 11 bases aligning to TRBD1. The CDR3 extends over 16 amino acids. The V gene end was trimmed by 2 bases and the J gene end by 5 bases; junction bases not matched to a gene: 4. Germline V gene data show CDR1 as KGHSH and CDR2 as LQKENI. The CDR3 protein is CASSPRDRGLNEKLFF. In nucleotides, the CDR3 is TGTGCCAGCTCACCAAGGGACAGGGGGTTAAATGAAAAACTGTTTTTT. The whole variable domain, filled in from reference TRBV18 and TRBJ1-4, reads NAGVMQNPRHLVRRRGQEARLRCSPMKGHSHVYWYRQLPEEGLKFMVYLQKENIIDESGMPKERFSAEFPKEGPSILRIQQVVRGDSAAYFCASSPRDRGLNEKLFFGSGTQLSVL.

This chain links TRBV19 with TRBJ1-2; D remains ambiguous. Germline values: CDR1 LNHDA, CDR2 SQIVND (reference sequence). This CDR3 contains 13 residues. V was clipped by 3 bases and J by 7 bases, with 12 bases between them. CDR3 residues: CASSIVSIRGYTF. The CDR3 bases are TGTGCCAGTAGTATTGTGTCAATCCGTGGCTACACCTTC.

The chain recombines TRBV9 with TRBJ2-2; D is possibly TRBD1 (6 bases). The V end lost 5 bases, the J end lost 1 base, and 12 bases lay between the germline ends. Germline CDR1 reads SGDLS; CDR2 reads YYNGEE. The CDR3 consists of 15 residues. This chain's CDR3 is CASSTTGQNTGELFF. The CDR3 bases are TGTGCCAGCAGTACAACGGGACAGAACACCGGGGAGCTGTTTTTT.

The chain has TRBV30 and TRBJ1-1, with D possibly being TRBD1 (6 bases). The germline V and J ends were trimmed by 5 bases and 0 bases, with 10 bases remaining between them. The CDR3 length is 13 residues. CDR1 is GTSNPN and CDR2 is SVGIG in the germline V gene (reference sequence). CDR3 region: CAWGGQLNTEAFF. Here the CDR3 DNA reads TGTGCCTGGGGTGGACAGCTGAACACTGAAGCTTTCTTT. Drawing the rest from reference TRBV30 and TRBJ1-1, the complete variable domain is SQTIHQWPATLVQPVGSPLSLECTVEGTSNPNLYWYRQAAGRGLQLLFYSVGIGQISSEVPQNLSASRPQDRQFILSSKKLLLSDSGFYLCAWGGQLNTEAFFGQGTRLTVV.

The chain is built from TRBV11-3 and TRBJ1-4, with D hard to call. Germline CDR1 reads SGHNT; CDR2 reads YENEEA. V lost 6 bases and J lost 3, with 5 bases in between. There are 12 residues in the CDR3. CDR3 in DNA: TGTGCCAGCAGTAATTCTAATGAAAAACTGTTTTTT. Its translation is CASSNSNEKLFF. The full variable domain, in which reference TRBV11-3 and TRBJ1-4 provide the parts outside the CDR3, is EAGVVQSPRYKIIEKKQPVAFWCNPISGHNTLYWYLQNLGQGPELLIRYENEEAVDDSQLPKDRFSAERLKGVDSTLKIQPAELGDSAVYLCASSNSNEKLFFGSGTQLSVL.

The J gene is TRBJ2-1, the V gene TRBV11-2, with TRBD2 matching over 10 bases. The V and J ends lost 5 bases and 4 bases, in that order; junction bases with no gene match: 5. The CDR3 sequence is 15 residues long. Per the germline V gene, CDR1 is SGHAT and CDR2 is FQNNGV. The CDR3 sequence is CASSAGLAAYNEQFF. The CDR3 DNA reads TGTGCCAGCAGCGCAGGACTAGCGGCATACAATGAGCAGTTCTTC.

J is TRBJ2-1 and V is TRBV11-3, with 8 bases fitting TRBD2. Per germline, CDR1 SGHNT and CDR2 YENEEA. J was trimmed by 5 bases and V by 1 base; bases with no gene match: 4. This CDR3 is 15 amino acids long. The CDR3 spells CASSLVGTRNNEQFF. The CDR3 DNA is TGTGCCAGCAGCTTAGTTGGGACTAGGAACAATGAGCAGTTCTTC.

This clone occurred a few times. The chain couples TRBV9 to TRBJ2-3; D call uncertain. The V gene lost 3 bases and the J gene lost 7 bases, with 15 bases spanning the gap. The CDR3 length is 14 residues. Germline CDR1 and CDR2: SGDLS and YYNGEE. The CDR3 sequence is CASSAIPSTNTQYF. Written as DNA, the CDR3 is TGTGCCAGCAGCGCTATCCCGAGTACAAATACGCAGTATTTT. Drawing the rest from reference TRBV9 and TRBJ2-3, the complete variable domain is DSGVTQTPKHLITATGQRVTLRCSPRSGDLSVYWYQQSLDQGLQFLIQYYNGEERAKGNILERFSAQQFPDLHSELNLSSLELGDSALYFCASSAIPSTNTQYFGPGTRLTVL.

The CDR3 DNA reads TGTGCCAGCAGCTTGAATTTTGGCACCATATATTTT. Residues: CASSLNFGTIYF. The V call is TRBV5-4, the J call TRBJ1-3; no reliable D call. V was clipped by 1 base and J by 9 bases, with 8 bases between them. This CDR3 comprises 12 residues. In germline, CDR1 is SGHNT, CDR2 YYREEE (reference sequence).

The chain carries TRBV28 and TRBJ2-7, with 7 bases matching TRBD1. The J segment lost 1 base and the V segment lost 11 bases, leaving 14 bases of the junction unmatched. Germline CDR1 is MDHEN and CDR2 is SYDVKM. This CDR3 has 15 residues. The DNA for the CDR3 is TGTGCCTGTCGTCGCAGGGACAGTCAATCCTACGAGCAGTACTTC. The encoded protein is CACRRRDSQSYEQYF.

The chain uses TRBV5-1 and TRBJ2-2; tentative D call: TRBD1 (5 bases). The CDR3 runs to 15 residues. Trimming stripped 0 bases from V and 6 bases from J, with 12 bases between. The V gene's germline CDR1 is SGHRS and CDR2 YFSETQ. The CDR3 spells CASSLDTQGSGELFF. In DNA form, the CDR3 reads TGCGCCAGCAGCTTGGATACTCAGGGATCCGGGGAGCTGTTTTTT.

This clone was observed a few times. The chain combines TRBV12-5 with TRBJ1-5; 10 nucleotides match TRBD1. Germline CDR1 LGHNT, CDR2 FRNRAP. V was pared by 5 bases and J by 6 bases, with 4 bases of the junction left unmatched. The CDR3 is made up of 14 amino acids. CDR3 region: CASGHGQGVQPQHF. The CDR3, as DNA: TGTGCTAGTGGTCACGGACAGGGGGTTCAGCCCCAGCATTTT. Complete variable domain (other parts from reference TRBV12-5 and TRBJ1-5): DARVTQTPRHKVTEMGQEVTMRCQPILGHNTVFWYRQTMMQGLELLAYFRNRAPLDDSGMPKDRFSAEMPDATLATLKIQPSEPRDSAVYFCASGHGQGVQPQHFGDGTRLSIL.

This clone was counted only a few times. The CDR3 nucleotides read TGTGCCAGCAGACTAGATGGCGAGCAGTACTTC. This translates into CASRLDGEQYF. V usage is TRBV5-8 and J usage is TRBJ2-7, with TRBD2 as a possible D gene (5 bases). The CDR3 is 11 residues long. V was cut by 5 bases and J by 6 bases, with 9 bases left in between. CDR1 SGHTS and CDR2 YDEGEE come from the germline V gene.

The rearrangement links TRBV2 to TRBJ1-3, with 9 bases aligning to TRBD1. Germline trimming cut 7 bases from V and 4 bases from J; bases unmatched to any gene: 5. CDR1 SNHLY and CDR2 FYNNEI come from the germline V gene. The CDR3 is 14 amino acids. The CDR3 spells CASTGQGSGNTIYF. The CDR3 coding sequence is TGTGCCAGCACCGGACAGGGGTCCGGAAACACCATATATTTT.

V and J are TRBV4-1 and TRBJ2-3; weak D call: TRBD2 (6 bases). The CDR3 has 16 amino acids. In germline, CDR1 is MGHRA, CDR2 YSYEKL. V shed 3 bases and J shed 11 bases, with 24 bases lying between them. CDR3 amino acids: CASSQVLAKQPHGQYF. Here the CDR3 DNA reads TGCGCCAGCAGCCAGGTACTAGCAAAGCAGCCCCATGGGCAGTATTTT.

This clone has a single count. V is TRBV7-2 and J is TRBJ2-1, with 12 bases fitting TRBD2. V trimming: 3 bases; J trimming: 5 bases; junction bases outside the gene matches: 2. CDR3 length: 15 amino acids. Per germline, CDR1 SGHTA and CDR2 FQGNSA. The CDR3 sequence: CASSFGLAGNNEQFF. The CDR3 DNA reads TGTGCCAGCAGCTTCGGACTAGCGGGGAACAATGAGCAGTTCTTC.

This clone was seen only a few times. The rearrangement uses TRBV4-1 and TRBJ1-2; weak D call: TRBD1 (5 bases). V was trimmed by 1 base and J by 0 bases, leaving 9 bases between them. This CDR3 is 15 amino acids long. Germline CDR1 and CDR2: MGHRA and YSYEKL. CDR3 in DNA: TGCGCCAGCAGCCAAGCTCCGACAGCTAACTATGGCTACACCTTC. It codes for CASSQAPTANYGYTF.

This clone was detected a few times. V usage is TRBV24-1 and J usage is TRBJ2-5; 12 nucleotides align to TRBD2. The V segment lost 4 bases and the J segment 0 bases; nucleotides outside the gene matches: 2. CDR1 is KGHDR and CDR2 is SFDVKD in the germline V gene. The CDR3 runs to 16 residues. The CDR3 here is CATSEGLAGYQETQYF. In nucleotides, the CDR3 is TGTGCCACCAGTGAAGGACTAGCGGGGTACCAAGAGACCCAGTACTTC.

This chain connects TRBV7-2 to TRBJ2-7; 13 bases are a match to TRBD2. From germline, CDR1 is SGHTA and CDR2 FQGNSA. CDR3 size: 17 residues. J lost 11 bases, V lost 5 bases, and 18 bases had no gene match. CDR3 protein: CASSAHRTGTSGAKEYF. The CDR3 DNA reads as TGTGCCAGCAGCGCACATCGGACCGGGACTAGCGGGGCCAAGGAGTACTTC. The full variable domain, rest sourced from reference TRBV7-2 and TRBJ2-7, is GAGVSQSPSNKVTEKGKDVELRCDPISGHTALYWYRQSLGQGLEFLIYFQGNSAPDKSGLPSDRFSAERTGGSVSTLTIQRTQQEDSAVYLCASSAHRTGTSGAKEYFGPGTRLTVT.

The V and J genes are TRBV5-5 and TRBJ2-5, with a tentative D call TRBD1 (6 bases). Germline V gives CDR1 SGHKS, CDR2 YYEKEE (reference sequence). V dropped 0 bases and J dropped 4 bases, with 16 bases sitting between them. This CDR3 spans 16 amino acids. The CDR3 DNA sequence: TGTGCCAGCAGCTTGGGTCGGCGGCAGGGGCCAGAGACCCAGTACTTC. Translation: CASSLGRRQGPETQYF.